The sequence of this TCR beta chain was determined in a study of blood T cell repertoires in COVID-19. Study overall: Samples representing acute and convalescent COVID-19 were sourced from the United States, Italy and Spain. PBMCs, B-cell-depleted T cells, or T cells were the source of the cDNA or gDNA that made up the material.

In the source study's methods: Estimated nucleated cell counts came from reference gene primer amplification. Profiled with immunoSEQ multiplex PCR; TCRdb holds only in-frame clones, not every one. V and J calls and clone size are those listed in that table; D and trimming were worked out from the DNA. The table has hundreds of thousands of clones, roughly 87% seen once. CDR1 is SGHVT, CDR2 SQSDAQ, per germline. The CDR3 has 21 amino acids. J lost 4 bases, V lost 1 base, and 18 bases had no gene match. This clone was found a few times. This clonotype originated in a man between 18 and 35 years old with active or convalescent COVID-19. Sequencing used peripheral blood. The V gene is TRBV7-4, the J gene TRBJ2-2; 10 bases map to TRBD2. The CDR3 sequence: CASSLGRLAGVTALGTGELFF. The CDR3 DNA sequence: TGTGCCAGCAGCTTAGGTCGCCTAGCGGGAGTAACTGCCCTGGGCACCGGGGAGCTGTTTTTT.